A single sample gave rise to the 13 T cell receptor beta chains below, sequenced in a study of blood T cell repertoires in COVID-19. Using immunoSEQ multiplex PCR, the repertoire was profiled, and TCRdb retains in-frame clones only, with some absent. The data show approximately 58,000 clones, 81% seen once. Sequencing was carried out using peripheral blood. These receptors were collected from a man between 60 and 70 years old with COVID-19, enrolled during active disease.

This chain connects TRBV10-3 to TRBJ1-6; D is ambiguous. Trimming left V 4 bases short and J 10 bases short, with 17 bases between. From germline, CDR1 is ENHRY and CDR2 SYGVKD. The CDR3 extends over 15 amino acids. CDR3 nucleotides: TGTGCCATCAGTGGATTACCTGGCGGGCCCTCACCCCTCCACTTT. Translation: CAISGLPGGPSPLHF.

This clone was observed a single time. This chain joins TRBV25-1 and TRBJ2-7, with D possibly being TRBD1 (5 bases). Germline CDR1 and CDR2: MGHDK and SYGVNS. V was shortened by 0 bases and J by 3 bases, with 12 bases between the two germline ends. This CDR3 comprises 15 residues. The CDR3 bases are TGTGCCAGCAGTGAATATCATGGCAGGGTCTACGAGCAGTACTTC. Protein product: CASSEYHGRVYEQYF.

This rearrangement joins TRBV5-1 to TRBJ2-5, with no clear D. CDR1 is SGHRS, CDR2 YFSETQ, per germline. V was pared by 2 bases and J by 1 base, with 9 bases between. CDR3 size: 14 residues. CDR3 in DNA: TGCGCCAGCAGCTTCGGCCTAGTCCAAGAGACCCAGTACTTC. It translates to CASSFGLVQETQYF.

The J gene is TRBJ1-5, the V gene TRBV19; D gene unclear. CDR1 is LNHDA, CDR2 SQIVND, per germline (reference sequence). There are 12 residues in the CDR3. V was cut by 7 bases and J by 10 bases, with 14 bases left in between. DNA for the CDR3: TGTGCCAGTAACACGGAGGGTGGACCCCAGCATTTT. Amino acids: CASNTEGGPQHF.

The chain is built from TRBV7-6 and TRBJ2-7; 13 bases align to TRBD2. The ends lost 1 base at V and 6 bases at J; junction bases unmatched: 3. CDR1 SGHVS and CDR2 FNYEAQ come from the germline V gene. This CDR3 spans 15 amino acids. CDR3 loop: CASSLGTSGSGEQYF. The CDR3 nucleotides are TGTGCCAGCAGCTTAGGGACTAGCGGGAGCGGCGAGCAGTACTTC.

The CDR3 coding sequence is TGTGCCAGTAGTATTCCGGTACAGGGTCAAGAGACCCAGTACTTC. It codes for CASSIPVQGQETQYF. The rearrangement uses TRBV19 and TRBJ2-5; a possible D gene is TRBD1 (6 bases). V shed 3 bases and J shed 2 bases, with 13 bases lying between them. This CDR3 has 15 residues. Germline CDR1 reads LNHDA; CDR2 reads SQIVND (reference sequence).

The genes are TRBV14 and TRBJ2-7, with TRBD1 as a possible D gene (5 bases). Germline assignment: CDR1 SGHDN and CDR2 FVKESK. This CDR3 has 14 amino acids. V shed 4 bases and J shed 6 bases, with 16 bases lying between them. The CDR3 region is CASSRRVGALEQYF. CDR3 coding DNA: TGTGCCAGCAGCCGCAGGGTCGGAGCCCTCGAGCAGTACTTC.

The rearrangement uses TRBV9 and TRBJ2-5; D gene ambiguous. Germline values: CDR1 SGDLS, CDR2 YYNGEE. This CDR3 has 13 amino acids. The V gene lost 3 bases and the J gene lost 5 bases, with 11 bases spanning the gap. In DNA, the CDR3 is TGTGCCAGCAGCGCAAGCAGTAGCGAGACCCAGTACTTC. Translated: CASSASSSETQYF.

V gene TRBV6-5 combines with J gene TRBJ2-5, with D maybe TRBD2 (6 bases). Germline loops: CDR1 MNHEY, CDR2 SVGAGI. The CDR3 is made up of 14 amino acids. V was shortened by 8 bases and J by 3 bases, with 16 bases between the two germline ends. CDR3 amino acids: CASGGAPSKETQYF. Written as DNA, the CDR3 is TGTGCCAGCGGCGGGGCCCCTTCAAAAGAGACCCAGTACTTC.

This sequence joins TRBV4-1 and TRBJ1-2; TRBD1 aligns across 11 bases. J lost 8 bases, V lost 2 bases, and 13 bases had no gene match. Looked up from germline, CDR1 is MGHRA and CDR2 is YSYEKL. CDR3 length: 17 amino acids. In DNA, the CDR3 is TGCGCCAGCAGCCAAATCGGACAGGGGGCAAATGGATGGGGCTACACCTTC. It yields the protein CASSQIGQGANGWGYTF.

The chain uses TRBV6-4 and TRBJ2-3; unclear D gene. Germline CDR1 reads MRHNA; CDR2 reads SNTAGT. This CDR3 has 14 amino acids. With 0 bases removed from V and 6 bases from J, the gap between germline ends came to 10 bases. The CDR3 region is CASSDSPESDTQYF. The CDR3 coding sequence is TGTGCCAGCAGTGACTCACCCGAGTCGGATACGCAGTATTTT.

The V and J genes are TRBV2 and TRBJ1-5, with TRBD1 matching over 7 bases. The CDR3 runs 15 residues. V shed 4 bases and J 0 bases; nucleotides not matched to a gene: 3. Germline CDR1 is SNHLY and CDR2 is FYNNEI. CDR3 bases: TGTGCCAGCAGTGGAGGGGGCGATAGCAATCAGCCCCAGCATTTT. Protein sequence: CASSGGGDSNQPQHF.

CDR3 nucleotide sequence: TGTGCCAGCAGCTTAAGCGGAGTGGGGAATTCACCCCTCCACTTT. Its translation: CASSLSGVGNSPLHF. The rearrangement uses TRBV7-9 and TRBJ1-6; D remains unclear. Trimming stripped 2 bases from V and 7 bases from J, with 12 bases between. The CDR3 has 15 residues. Germline V gene data show CDR1 as SEHNR and CDR2 as FQNEAQ (reference sequence). Full variable domain (outside the CDR3, taken from reference TRBV7-9 and TRBJ1-6): DTGVSQNPRHKITKRGQNVTFRCDPISEHNRLYWYRQTLGQGPEFLTYFQNEAQLEKSRLLSDRFSAERPKGSFSTLEIQRTEQGDSAMYLCASSLSGVGNSPLHFGNGTRLTVT.